This T cell receptor (beta chain) was identified in a study of shared clonotypes between healthy human individuals. A deep-level run was used for the assay. In the sorted-subset replicate PCRs, roughly 210 ng DNA, 25,000 to 35,000 T cell genomes, was used. Profiled with immunoSEQ multiplex PCR; TCRdb holds only in-frame clones, not every one. The sample yields about 1 million clones, approximately 70% seen once. As to this clone: Antigen unknown.

Study results and limitations: Larger richness was generally estimated for naive than memory subsets.

With 1 base removed from V and 3 bases from J, the gap between germline ends came to 10 bases. The CDR3 runs to 14 residues. CDR1 and CDR2 (germline): SGHRS, YFSETQ. The sample consisted of memory CD4+ T cells sorted from blood. Documented subset: CD45RA-negative fraction. This TCR was recovered from a man between 18 and 29 years old in good health. This sequence joins TRBV5-1 and TRBJ1-1, with TRBD1 as a possible D gene (5 bases). The CDR3 nucleotides are TGCGCCAGCAGCTTGCTTCTGGGGGACACTGAAGCTTTCTTT. It specifies CASSLLLGDTEAFF.